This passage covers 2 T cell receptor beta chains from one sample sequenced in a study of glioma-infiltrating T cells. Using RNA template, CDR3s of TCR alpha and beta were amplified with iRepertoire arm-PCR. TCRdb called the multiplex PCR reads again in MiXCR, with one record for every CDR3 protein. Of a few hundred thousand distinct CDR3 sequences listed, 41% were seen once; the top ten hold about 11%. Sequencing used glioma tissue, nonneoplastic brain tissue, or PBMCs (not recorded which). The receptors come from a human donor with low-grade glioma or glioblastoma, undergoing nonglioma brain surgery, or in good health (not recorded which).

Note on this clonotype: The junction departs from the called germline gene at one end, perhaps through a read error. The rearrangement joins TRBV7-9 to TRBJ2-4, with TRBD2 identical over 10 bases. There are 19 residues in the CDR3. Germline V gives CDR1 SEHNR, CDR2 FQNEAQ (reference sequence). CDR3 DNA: TGTGCCTGCAGCCCCCGGGTAGCGGGAGGCTCGTTAGCCAAAAACATTCAGTACTTC. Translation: CACSPRVAGGSLAKNIQYF.

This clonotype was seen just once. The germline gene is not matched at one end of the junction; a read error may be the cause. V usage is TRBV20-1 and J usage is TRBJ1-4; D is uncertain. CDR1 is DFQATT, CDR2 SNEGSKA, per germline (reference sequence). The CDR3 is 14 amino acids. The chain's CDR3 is CSVREPYKNEKLFF. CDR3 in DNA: TGCAGTGTTAGAGAACCATACAAGAATGAGAAACTGTTTTTT.